This note documents a single TCR beta chain sequence. The antigen is undetermined. The sample comes from a study of naive and memory T cell subsets. Study conclusions and caveats: A few larger clonotypes appeared in naive repertoires, especially CD8, possibly memory cells re-expressing CD45RA.

CD4+ T cell IFNgamma after overnight CMV lysate exposure gave donor CMV status. After CD4 positive bead selection, the CD4-negative fraction gave CD8 T cells. Two oligonucleotides, mixed equimolar, formed the beta constant-region primer covering TRBC1 and TRBC2. Four rounds of PCR amplified the ligated cDNA using nested alpha and beta constant-region primers plus SP2. TCRdb re-analysed the UMI-ligation and nested PCR reads in MiXCR, keeping a single row per CDR3 protein. The table includes tens of thousands of distinct CDR3 sequences, about 8.2% detected once. V gave up 0 bases and J gave up 0 bases, with 12 bases separating them. This CDR3 has 15 amino acids. CDR1 is SQVTM and CDR2 is ANQGSEA in the germline V gene.

The J gene is TRBJ2-7, the V gene TRBV29-1; D perhaps matches TRBD2 (5 bases). This receptor was obtained from a human donor in good health. The specimen was naive CD8+ T cells from blood. In nucleotides, the CDR3 is TGCAGCGTTGAAGATCCTGCGGGTCCCTCCTACGAGCAGTACTTC. Protein product: CSVEDPAGPSYEQYF.